The 25 T cell receptor beta chains below come from one sample, sequenced in a study of blood T cell repertoires in COVID-19 (dated by TCRdb to between 2020 and 2021). Libraries were made using the immunoSEQ multiplex PCR assay. TCRdb took over this immuneACCESS table, retaining in-frame rearrangements with V and J assigned. Such tables are incomplete; in checked studies, under half of the missing clones stem from an unresolved V gene, and the remainder is unexplained. The sample table records some 250,000 clones; about 80% of these occur just once. The ten largest clones add up to about 3% of the sample. Sequencing used peripheral blood. These TCRs come from an elderly woman with acute or convalescent COVID-19.

This chain joins TRBV20-1 and TRBJ1-5, with no clear D. Per germline, CDR1 DFQATT and CDR2 SNEGSKA (reference sequence). Trimming left V 3 bases short and J 0 bases short, with 18 bases between. This CDR3 is built from 17 residues. The CDR3 DNA reads TGCAGTGCTAGTGAGGTGCGGGTTTTTGATAGCAATCAGCCCCAGCATTTT. This gives the protein CSASEVRVFDSNQPQHF.

This clone was counted once. The chain carries TRBV30 and TRBJ1-4; D may be TRBD1 (6 bases). Germline CDR1 is GTSNPN and CDR2 is SVGIG (reference sequence). The V end lost 4 bases, the J end lost 7 bases, and 19 bases lay between the germline ends. CDR3 length: 15 residues. The CDR3, as DNA: TGTGCCTGGAACCTCGGAAGGGGAGGGGGTGAAAAACTGTTTTTT. As protein: CAWNLGRGGGEKLFF. Full variable domain (rest looked up from reference TRBV30 and TRBJ1-4): SQTIHQWPATLVQPVGSPLSLECTVEGTSNPNLYWYRQAAGRGLQLLFYSVGIGQISSEVPQNLSASRPQDRQFILSSKKLLLSDSGFYLCAWNLGRGGGEKLFFGSGTQLSVL.

The chain employs TRBV7-2 and TRBJ2-4; 7 bases are a match to TRBD1. CDR3 length: 15 amino acids. Germline V gives CDR1 SGHTA, CDR2 FQGNSA. Losses at the gene ends were 5 bases for V and 1 base for J; bases not matched to a gene: 5. This chain's CDR3 is CASSQGVRAKNIQYF. Here the CDR3 DNA reads TGTGCCAGCAGCCAGGGGGTTCGGGCCAAAAACATTCAGTACTTC.

This sequence joins TRBV9 and TRBJ1-2; 7 bases line up with TRBD1. Looked up from germline, CDR1 is SGDLS and CDR2 is YYNGEE. The CDR3 loop spans 16 amino acids. V trimming: 0 bases; J trimming: 0 bases; junction bases outside the gene matches: 5. CDR3 loop: CASSVDGRGANYGYTF. The CDR3 region has the DNA TGTGCCAGCAGCGTAGATGGCAGGGGGGCTAACTATGGCTACACCTTC.

This clone came up a few times. V is TRBV7-2 and J is TRBJ2-1, with a weak D call TRBD2 (6 bases). The CDR3 totals 14 residues. Germline CDR1 is SGHTA and CDR2 is FQGNSA. The V and J ends lost 0 bases and 6 bases respectively, with 9 bases between them. In DNA, the CDR3 is TGTGCCAGCAGCTTAGCGGGGGGAAGCAATGAGCAGTTCTTC. Translated: CASSLAGGSNEQFF.

The genes are TRBV6-6 and TRBJ2-7, with 12 bases that match TRBD1. Germline V CDR1 and CDR2: MNHNY, SVGAGI (reference sequence). V was clipped by 5 bases and J by 6 bases; unmatched bases: 8. This CDR3 is 15 amino acids long. The CDR3 loop is CASSHTGTGGSEQYF. In DNA form, the CDR3 reads TGTGCCAGCAGTCACACCGGGACAGGGGGCTCCGAGCAGTACTTC.

The chain joins TRBV21-1 to TRBJ2-3; the D call in the table, TRBD2, was not verified against the DNA. TRBV21-1 is a pseudogene. The CDR3 contains 17 residues. The CDR3 sequence is CASTPRASGGFTDTQYF. Here the CDR3 DNA reads TGTGCCAGCACCCCCCGGGCTAGCGGGGGCTTCACAGATACGCAGTATTTT.

The chain employs TRBV5-1 and TRBJ2-5; 10 nucleotides agree with TRBD2. The length of the CDR3 is 14 residues. Germline V gene lookup returns CDR1 SGHRS and CDR2 YFSETQ. After removal of 2 bases from V and 5 bases from J, the junction contained 3 bases not matched to a gene. Here the CDR3 DNA reads TGCGCCAGCAGCTTAGCGGGAGGGCCGGAGACCCAGTACTTC. Amino acids: CASSLAGGPETQYF.

The chain joins TRBV6-5 to TRBJ2-5; D is uncertain. Trimming stripped 0 bases from V and 3 bases from J, with 8 bases between. Germline V gene data show CDR1 as MNHEY and CDR2 as SVGAGI. The CDR3 is made up of 14 amino acids. The CDR3 nucleotides read TGTGCCAGCAGTTACTCGGGCAGTAAAGAGACCCAGTACTTC. It yields the protein CASSYSGSKETQYF.

This clone was seen a handful of times. The genes are TRBV2 and TRBJ1-5; D possibly corresponds to TRBD1 (6 bases). This CDR3 spans 14 amino acids. Per germline, CDR1 SNHLY and CDR2 FYNNEI. The V and J ends lost 4 bases and 4 bases respectively, with 11 bases between them. CDR3 sequence reads: CASSGQGRNQPQHF. DNA for the CDR3: TGTGCCAGCAGTGGGCAGGGGAGAAATCAGCCCCAGCATTTT.

This clone has only a few counts. The CDR3 DNA sequence: TGTGCCATCCGGTCGACAGGAGACTATGGCTACACCTTC. Translation: CAIRSTGDYGYTF. The V call is TRBV15, the J call TRBJ1-2; possibly TRBD1 for D (6 bases). Trimming cost V 10 bases and J 3 bases, with 15 bases left between them. The CDR3 totals 13 residues. Germline V gene sequence: CDR1 LNHNV, CDR2 YYDKDF (reference sequence).

The chain combines TRBV24-1 with TRBJ2-1; D perhaps matches TRBD2 (5 bases). The CDR3 is made up of 14 amino acids. Trimming removed 4 bases from V and 4 bases from J, with 10 bases in between. Per the germline V gene, CDR1 is KGHDR and CDR2 is SFDVKD. CDR3 nucleotides: TGTGCCACCAGTGAGGGCACTAGATACAATGAGCAGTTCTTC. Translating it yields CATSEGTRYNEQFF.

The J gene is TRBJ1-6, the V gene TRBV7-6; D remains ambiguous. Trimming took 5 bases from V and 10 from J, leaving 21 bases between them. This CDR3 comprises 16 residues. From germline, CDR1 is SGHVS and CDR2 FNYEAQ. CDR3 in amino acids: CASSPQTRRAKSPLHF. DNA for the CDR3: TGTGCCAGCAGCCCCCAAACTAGAAGGGCCAAATCACCCCTCCACTTT.

This sequence joins TRBV19 and TRBJ2-5, with TRBD1 identical over 7 bases. V gave up 4 bases and J gave up 5 bases; unmatched junction bases: 4. CDR3 length: 13 residues. Germline CDR1 reads LNHDA; CDR2 reads SQIVND (reference sequence). The CDR3 DNA reads TGTGCCAGTAGTAACACCAGGGGGGAGACCCAGTACTTC. This encodes CASSNTRGETQYF.

The rearrangement links TRBV10-3 to TRBJ2-2, with D perhaps matching TRBD2 (7 bases). The CDR3 is made up of 12 amino acids. Germline V lookup: CDR1 ENHRY, CDR2 SYGVKD. The CDR3: CASGGGSGELFF. CDR3 bases: TGTGCTTCGGGGGGCGGGTCCGGGGAGCTGTTTTTT.

This clone occurred once. The chain carries TRBV7-5 and TRBJ1-2; the table's TRBD1 call for D was not verified on the DNA. TRBV7-5 is labeled a pseudogene. This CDR3 comprises 14 residues. CDR3 amino acids: CVRSLGTGGYGYTF. DNA of the CDR3: TGTGTCAGAAGCTTAGGGACAGGGGGCTATGGCTACACCTTC.

There are a few counts of this clone. The rearrangement joins TRBV7-8 to TRBJ1-6; the D is unclear. Germline CDR1 is SGHVS and CDR2 is FQNEAQ. The CDR3 has 15 residues. V lost 1 base and J 10 bases, leaving 14 bases between the germline ends. The CDR3 DNA follows: TGTGCCAGCAGCTTAGAGGGAGGTTGGAAGTCACCCCTCCACTTT. Protein: CASSLEGGWKSPLHF.

The CDR3 bases are TGCAGTGCTAGATTCGGGGGAGAGCAGTACTTC. Encoded protein: CSARFGGEQYF. The V gene is TRBV20-1, the J gene TRBJ2-7, with D perhaps TRBD2 (6 bases). Deletions cut 2 bases from V and 7 bases from J, with 9 bases between. CDR1 is DFQATT and CDR2 is SNEGSKA in the germline V gene (reference sequence). The CDR3 runs to 11 residues.

This clone was counted between two and nine times. The rearrangement links TRBV6-5 to TRBJ1-5, with 8 bases lining up with TRBD1. The CDR3 has 15 residues. V lost 2 bases to trimming and J lost 7 bases; unmatched junction nucleotides: 7. Per the germline V gene, CDR1 is MNHEY and CDR2 is SVGAGI. CDR3 residues: CASSYTSQGGQPQHF. CDR3 in DNA: TGTGCCAGCAGTTACACCTCACAGGGGGGGCAGCCCCAGCATTTT.

In this sample, this clone turned up once. The chain combines TRBV5-5 with TRBJ2-2; TRBD1 is a possible D gene (6 bases). Germline loops: CDR1 SGHKS, CDR2 YYEKEE (reference sequence). Trimming stripped 0 bases from V and 6 bases from J, with 9 bases between. The CDR3 runs to 14 residues. In nucleotides, the CDR3 is TGTGCCAGCAGCTTGGTGGCAGGGGCCGGGGAGCTGTTTTTT. Protein sequence: CASSLVAGAGELFF. Based on the CDR3 plus reference TRBV5-5 and TRBJ2-2, the full variable domain is DAGVTQSPTHLIKTRGQQVTLRCSPISGHKSVSWYQQVLGQGPQFIFQYYEKEERGRGNFPDRFSARQFPNYSSELNVNALLLGDSALYLCASSLVAGAGELFFGEGSRLTVL.

This clone has a single count. This chain joins TRBV19 and TRBJ1-3; a possible D gene is TRBD1 (5 bases). The V end was cut by 7 bases, the J end by 4 bases, with 17 bases between. CDR1 is LNHDA, CDR2 SQIVND, per germline (reference sequence). CDR3 length: 15 residues. CDR3 DNA sequence: TGTGCCAGTATCTCGTCGGGGGGTGTCGGAAACACCATATATTTT. Its protein product is CASISSGGVGNTIYF.

This chain joins TRBV5-4 and TRBJ1-4; 9 positions match TRBD1. Germline CDR1 reads SGHNT; CDR2 reads YYREEE (reference sequence). The CDR3 loop spans 14 amino acids. Unmatched junction bases numbered 10, after V lost 9 bases and J lost 7 bases. Here the CDR3 reads CATGPGQGGEKLFF. In DNA form, the CDR3 reads TGTGCCACCGGACCGGGACAGGGAGGTGAAAAACTGTTTTTT.

The V and J genes are TRBV3-1 (or the pseudogene TRBV3-2) and TRBJ1-5; 11 bases map to TRBD1. V shed 4 bases and J 5 bases; nucleotides not matched to a gene: 4. The CDR3 has 15 amino acids. Germline values: CDR1 LGHDT, CDR2 YNNKEL (reference sequence). The CDR3 nucleotides are TGTGCCAGCAGCCCCGGACAGGGGGCTTATCAGCCCCAGCATTTT. It encodes CASSPGQGAYQPQHF.

The chain recombines TRBV6-5 with TRBJ2-3, with TRBD2 identical over 10 bases. Germline V gene lookup returns CDR1 MNHEY and CDR2 SVGAGI. J lost 5 bases, V lost 6 bases, and 8 bases had no gene match. CDR3 length: 15 amino acids. CDR3 residues: CASSIAGGELDTQYF. For the CDR3, the DNA is TGTGCCAGCAGCATAGCGGGGGGAGAGTTAGATACGCAGTATTTT.

The V gene is TRBV4-3, the J gene TRBJ2-2; 10 nucleotides agree with TRBD2. CDR1 is LGHNA, CDR2 YSLEER, per germline. The CDR3 spans 17 residues. V lost 0 bases to trimming and J lost 4 bases; unmatched junction nucleotides: 5. This CDR3 reads CASSQETSGFGTGELFF. CDR3 sequence (DNA): TGCGCCAGCAGCCAAGAGACTAGCGGGTTCGGCACCGGGGAGCTGTTTTTT.